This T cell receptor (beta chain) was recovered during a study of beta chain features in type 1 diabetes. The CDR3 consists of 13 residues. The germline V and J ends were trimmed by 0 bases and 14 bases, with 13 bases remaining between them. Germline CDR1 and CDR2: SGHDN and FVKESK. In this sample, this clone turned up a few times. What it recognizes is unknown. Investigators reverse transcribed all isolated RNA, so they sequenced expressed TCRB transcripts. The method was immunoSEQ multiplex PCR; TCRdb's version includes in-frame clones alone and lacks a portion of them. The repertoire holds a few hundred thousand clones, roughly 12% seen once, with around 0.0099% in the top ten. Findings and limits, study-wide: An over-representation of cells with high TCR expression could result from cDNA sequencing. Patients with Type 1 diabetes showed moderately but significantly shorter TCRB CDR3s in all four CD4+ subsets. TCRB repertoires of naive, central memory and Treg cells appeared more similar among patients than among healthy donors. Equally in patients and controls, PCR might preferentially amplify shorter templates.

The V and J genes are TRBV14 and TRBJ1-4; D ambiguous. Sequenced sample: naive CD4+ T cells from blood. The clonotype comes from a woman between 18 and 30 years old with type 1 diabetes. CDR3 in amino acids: CASSQDLAGGLFF. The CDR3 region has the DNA TGTGCCAGCAGCCAAGATCTTGCAGGAGGCCTGTTTTTT.